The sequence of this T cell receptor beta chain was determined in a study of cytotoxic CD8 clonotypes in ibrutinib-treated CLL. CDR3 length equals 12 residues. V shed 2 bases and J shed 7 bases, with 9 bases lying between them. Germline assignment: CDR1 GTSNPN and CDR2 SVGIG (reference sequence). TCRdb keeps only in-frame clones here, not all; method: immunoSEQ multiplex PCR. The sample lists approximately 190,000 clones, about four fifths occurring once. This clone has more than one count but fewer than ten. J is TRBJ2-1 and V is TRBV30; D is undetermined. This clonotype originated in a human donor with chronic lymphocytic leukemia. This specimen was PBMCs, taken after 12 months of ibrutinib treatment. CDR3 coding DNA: TGTGCCTGGAGTACCGGTTTAAATGAGCAGTTCTTC. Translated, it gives CAWSTGLNEQFF.